Here is one T cell receptor beta chain with its context. Its antigen is unidentified. Documented time point: persistent/refractory GD, antithyroid drugs over 5 years with positive TRAb. After RNA was extracted from PBMCs, the TCR library was made from it. CDR1 and CDR2 (germline): MNHEY, SMNVEV (reference sequence). V lost 4 bases and J lost 6; bases outside the gene matches: 15. The CDR3 is 17 residues long. This specimen comes from a study of regulatory T cells in long-lasting Graves disease. CDR3-region Arm-PCR and iRepertoire HTBI primers produced the TCR beta libraries. TCRdb redid the calling of the multiplex PCR reads with MiXCR, one entry per CDR3 protein. The table shows 650,000 to 700,000 distinct CDR3 sequences, with around 32% occurring only once. Points from the study as a whole: Favored gene segments in persistent disease were TRBV28, TRBJ1-2 and TRBJ2-5. Peripheral blood, not thyroid tissue, was the sole material studied. Few sampled subjects may have lowered accuracy.

This material consisted of peripheral blood mononuclear cells (PBMCs), taken when the disease was refractory, from a patient treated with antithyroid drugs. The chain has TRBV27 and TRBJ2-7; 10 nucleotides align to TRBD1. This receptor was identified in a female donor with Graves disease. This CDR3 reads CASSSITSDRGLAEQYF. In nucleotides, the CDR3 is TGTGCCAGCAGTTCGATTACCTCAGACAGGGGGCTCGCCGAGCAGTACTTC.